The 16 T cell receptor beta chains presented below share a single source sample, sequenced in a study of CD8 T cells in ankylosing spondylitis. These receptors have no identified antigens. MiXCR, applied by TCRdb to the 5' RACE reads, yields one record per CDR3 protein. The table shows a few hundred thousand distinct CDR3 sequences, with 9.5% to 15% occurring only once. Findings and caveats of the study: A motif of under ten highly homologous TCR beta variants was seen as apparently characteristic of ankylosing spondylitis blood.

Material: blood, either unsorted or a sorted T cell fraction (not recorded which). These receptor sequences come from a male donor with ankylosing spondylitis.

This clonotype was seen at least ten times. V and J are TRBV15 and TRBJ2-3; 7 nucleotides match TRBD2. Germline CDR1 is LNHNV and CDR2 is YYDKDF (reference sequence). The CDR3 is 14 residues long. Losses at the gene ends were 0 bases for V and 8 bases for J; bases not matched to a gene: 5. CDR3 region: CATSREPGRGTQYF. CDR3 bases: TGTGCCACCAGCAGAGAACCGGGGAGGGGTACGCAGTATTTT.

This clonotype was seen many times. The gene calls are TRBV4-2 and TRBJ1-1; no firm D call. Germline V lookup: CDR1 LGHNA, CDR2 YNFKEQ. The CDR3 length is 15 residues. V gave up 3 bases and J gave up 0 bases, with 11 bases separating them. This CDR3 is CASSQERGMNTEAFF. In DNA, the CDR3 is TGTGCCAGCAGCCAGGAAAGAGGAATGAACACTGAAGCTTTCTTT.

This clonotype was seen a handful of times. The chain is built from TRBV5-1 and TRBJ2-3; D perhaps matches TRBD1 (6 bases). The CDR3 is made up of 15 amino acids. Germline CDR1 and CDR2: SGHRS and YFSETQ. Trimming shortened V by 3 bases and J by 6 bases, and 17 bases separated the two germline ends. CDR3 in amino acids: CASSSQGLVADTQYF. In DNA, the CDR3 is TGCGCCAGCAGCTCACAGGGTTTGGTGGCGGATACGCAGTATTTT.

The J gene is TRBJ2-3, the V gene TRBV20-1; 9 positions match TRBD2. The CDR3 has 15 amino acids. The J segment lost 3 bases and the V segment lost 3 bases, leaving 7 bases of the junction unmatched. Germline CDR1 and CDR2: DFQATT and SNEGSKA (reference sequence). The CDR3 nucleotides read TGCAGTGCTAGTTTGCGGGAGGGTTTAACAGATACGCAGTATTTT. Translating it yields CSASLREGLTDTQYF.

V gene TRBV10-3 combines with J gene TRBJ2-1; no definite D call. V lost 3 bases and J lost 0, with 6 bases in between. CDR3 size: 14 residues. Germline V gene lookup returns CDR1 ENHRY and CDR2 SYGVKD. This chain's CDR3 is CAISDYNSYNEQFF. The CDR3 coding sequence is TGTGCCATCAGTGACTACAACTCCTACAATGAGCAGTTCTTC.

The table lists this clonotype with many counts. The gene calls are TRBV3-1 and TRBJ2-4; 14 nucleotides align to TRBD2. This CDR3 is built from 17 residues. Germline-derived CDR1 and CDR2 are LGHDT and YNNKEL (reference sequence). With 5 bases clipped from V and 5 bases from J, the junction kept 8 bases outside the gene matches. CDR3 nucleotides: TGTGCCAGCAGCAGGCCGACGGGACTAGCGGGAGAAAACATTCAGTACTTC. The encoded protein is CASSRPTGLAGENIQYF.

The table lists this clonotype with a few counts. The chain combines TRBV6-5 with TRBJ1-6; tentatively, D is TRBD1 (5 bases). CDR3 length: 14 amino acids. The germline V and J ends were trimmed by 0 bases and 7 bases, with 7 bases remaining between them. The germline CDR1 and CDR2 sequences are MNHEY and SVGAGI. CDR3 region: CASSYSAGNSPLHF. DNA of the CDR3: TGTGCCAGCAGTTACTCGGCAGGGAATTCACCCCTCCACTTT.

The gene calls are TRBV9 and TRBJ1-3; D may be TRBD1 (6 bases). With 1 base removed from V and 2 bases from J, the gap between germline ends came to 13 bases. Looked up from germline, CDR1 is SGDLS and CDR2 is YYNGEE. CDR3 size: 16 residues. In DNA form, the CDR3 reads TGTGCCAGCAGCGTACGGGGGGACATCACTGGAAACACCATATATTTT. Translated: CASSVRGDITGNTIYF.

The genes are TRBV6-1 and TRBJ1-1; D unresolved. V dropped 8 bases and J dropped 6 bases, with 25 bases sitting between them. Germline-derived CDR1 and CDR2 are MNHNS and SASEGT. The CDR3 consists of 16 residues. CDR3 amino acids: CASLPRSLQMKAEAFF. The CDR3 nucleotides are TGTGCCAGCCTCCCCCGCTCACTCCAGATGAAGGCTGAAGCTTTCTTT.

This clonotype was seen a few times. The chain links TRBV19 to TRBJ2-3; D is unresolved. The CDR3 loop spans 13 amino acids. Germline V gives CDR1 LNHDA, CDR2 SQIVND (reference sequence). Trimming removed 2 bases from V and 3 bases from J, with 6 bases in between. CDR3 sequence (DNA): TGTGCCAGTAGTATACAAGAAACAGATACGCAGTATTTT. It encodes CASSIQETDTQYF.

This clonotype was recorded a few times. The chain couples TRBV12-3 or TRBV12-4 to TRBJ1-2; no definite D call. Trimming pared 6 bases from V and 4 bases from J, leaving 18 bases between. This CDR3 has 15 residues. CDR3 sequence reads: CASSPILGGSYGYTF. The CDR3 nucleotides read TGTGCCAGCAGCCCCATCCTGGGCGGGAGCTATGGCTACACCTTC.

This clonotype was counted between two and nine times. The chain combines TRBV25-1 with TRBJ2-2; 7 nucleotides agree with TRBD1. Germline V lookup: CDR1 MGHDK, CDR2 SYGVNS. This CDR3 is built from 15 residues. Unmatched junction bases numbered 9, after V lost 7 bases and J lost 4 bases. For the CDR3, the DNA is TGTGCCAGCAAAACCCAGGGACAGCTCACCGGGGAGCTGTTTTTT. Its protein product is CASKTQGQLTGELFF. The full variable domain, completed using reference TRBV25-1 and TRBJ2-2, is EADIYQTPRYLVIGTGKKITLECSQTMGHDKMYWYQQDPGMELHLIHYSYGVNSTEKGDLSSESTVSRIRTEHFPLTLESARPSHTSQYLCASKTQGQLTGELFFGEGSRLTVL.

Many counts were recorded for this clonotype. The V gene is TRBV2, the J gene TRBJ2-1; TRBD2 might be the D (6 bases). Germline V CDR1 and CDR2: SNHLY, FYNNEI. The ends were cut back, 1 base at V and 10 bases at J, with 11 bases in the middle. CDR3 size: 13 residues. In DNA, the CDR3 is TGTGCCAGCAGTGAAGAGGACGCGGGAGAGCAGTTCTTC. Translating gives CASSEEDAGEQFF. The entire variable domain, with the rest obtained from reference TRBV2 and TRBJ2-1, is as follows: EPEVTQTPSHQVTQMGQEVILRCVPISNHLYFYWYRQILGQKVEFLVSFYNNEISEKSEIFDDQFSVERPDGSNFTLKIRSTKLEDSAMYFCASSEEDAGEQFFGPGTRLTVL.

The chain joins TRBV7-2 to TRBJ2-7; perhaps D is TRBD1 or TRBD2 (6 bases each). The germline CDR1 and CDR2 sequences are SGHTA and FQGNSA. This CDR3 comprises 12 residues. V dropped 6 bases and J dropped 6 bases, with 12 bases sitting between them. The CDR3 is CASSRPGAEQYF. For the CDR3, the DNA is TGTGCCAGCAGTCGACCGGGGGCCGAGCAGTACTTC.

CDR3 amino acids: CASSPRTGDATNEKLFF. CDR3 bases: TGTGCCAGCAGCCCCAGGACAGGCGACGCAACTAATGAAAAACTGTTTTTT. This chain joins TRBV5-5 and TRBJ1-4; 7 bases agree with TRBD1. CDR1 and CDR2 from the germline V gene are SGHKS and YYEKEE (reference sequence). CDR3 length: 17 amino acids. Losses at the gene ends were 4 bases for V and 0 bases for J; bases not matched to a gene: 9.

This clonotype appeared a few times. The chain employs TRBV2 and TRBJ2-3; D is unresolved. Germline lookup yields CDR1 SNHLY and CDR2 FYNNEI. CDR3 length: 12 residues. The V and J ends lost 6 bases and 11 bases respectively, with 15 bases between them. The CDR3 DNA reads TGTGCCAGCAGCGCAGGTGCCCCGGGGCAGTATTTT. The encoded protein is CASSAGAPGQYF.